The 15 T cell receptor beta chains below were found in one sample sequenced in a study of beta chain features in type 1 diabetes. Every bit of the isolated RNA underwent reverse transcription, so sequencing read expressed TCRB transcripts. Sequenced by immunoSEQ multiplex PCR; TCRdb stores in-frame clones only, minus some. This table has a few hundred thousand clones, roughly an eighth appearing once. The sequenced sample was naive CD4+ T cells from blood. The origin of the receptors is a man younger than 30 in good health.

The genes are TRBV4-3 and TRBJ2-1; 7 positions match TRBD2. The CDR3 consists of 13 residues. Germline CDR1 LGHNA, CDR2 YSLEER. The ends lost 4 bases at V and 6 bases at J; junction bases unmatched: 3. This CDR3 reads CASSLGTINEQFF. The CDR3 DNA follows: TGCGCCAGCAGCCTTGGGACTATCAATGAGCAGTTCTTC.

This clone was seen more than once but under ten times. This chain uses TRBV28 with TRBJ2-1; a weak D match, TRBD2 (6 bases). Germline V CDR1 and CDR2: MDHEN, SYDVKM. The CDR3 runs to 13 residues. V lost 2 bases, J lost 6 bases, and 8 bases lay in between. CDR3 loop: CASSLGGSNEQFF. The CDR3 DNA reads TGTGCCAGCAGTTTAGGGGGGAGCAATGAGCAGTTCTTC. The full variable domain, with the rest looked up from reference TRBV28 and TRBJ2-1, is DVKVTQSSRYLVKRTGEKVFLECVQDMDHENMFWYRQDPGLGLRLIYFSYDVKMKEKGDIPEGYSVSREKKERFSLILESASTNQTSMYLCASSLGGSNEQFFGPGTRLTVL.

This clone has a handful of counts. The chain links TRBV6-5 to TRBJ1-1, with D maybe TRBD1 (6 bases). The germline CDR1 and CDR2 sequences are MNHEY and SVGAGI. V lost 6 bases, J lost 2 bases, and 16 bases lay in between. The CDR3 totals 15 residues. The CDR3 nucleotides read TGTGCCAGCAGCGCAGGGGACCGGCACAACACTGAAGCTTTCTTT. Encoded protein: CASSAGDRHNTEAFF.

This clone came up a few times. This chain joins TRBV9 and TRBJ2-3, with TRBD2 identical over 11 bases. With V trimmed by 0 bases and J by 3 bases, 6 bases remained unmatched. Germline CDR1 and CDR2: SGDLS and YYNGEE. CDR3 length equals 17 residues. This CDR3 reads CASSVVLAGGRTDTQYF. CDR3 nucleotide sequence: TGTGCCAGCAGCGTAGTCCTAGCGGGAGGCCGGACAGATACGCAGTATTTT.

The chain has TRBV28 and TRBJ1-1; D might be TRBD1 (6 bases). The CDR3 runs 14 residues. Germline CDR1 reads MDHEN; CDR2 reads SYDVKM. V was cut by 4 bases and J by 4 bases, with 13 bases left in between. CDR3 DNA sequence: TGTGCCAGCAGTTCTGTTCAGGGGCGCACTGAAGCTTTCTTT. Encoded protein: CASSSVQGRTEAFF.

This clone appeared a few times. This chain connects TRBV25-1 to TRBJ1-5; 8 bases are shared with TRBD1. CDR1 is MGHDK and CDR2 is SYGVNS in the germline V gene. The CDR3 extends over 15 amino acids. The trim removed 4 bases at V and 3 bases at J, leaving 5 bases unmatched. The CDR3: CASSGGQEPNQPQHF. CDR3 bases: TGTGCCAGCAGTGGGGGACAGGAGCCCAATCAGCCCCAGCATTTT.

The J gene is TRBJ2-7, the V gene TRBV5-1; D unresolved. This CDR3 contains 13 residues. CDR1 is SGHRS, CDR2 YFSETQ, per germline. Trimming cost V 1 base and J 2 bases, with 7 bases left between them. The CDR3 here is CASSLTAPYEQYF. CDR3 coding DNA: TGCGCCAGCAGCTTGACAGCCCCCTACGAGCAGTACTTC. Filled out from reference TRBV5-1 and TRBJ2-7, the complete variable domain reads KAGVTQTPRYLIKTRGQQVTLSCSPISGHRSVSWYQQTPGQGLQFLFEYFSETQRNKGNFPGRFSGRQFSNSRSEMNVSTLELGDSALYLCASSLTAPYEQYFGPGTRLTVT.

This clone was picked up a small number of times. The rearrangement uses TRBV30 and TRBJ2-7, with D maybe TRBD2 (5 bases). Trimming removed 2 bases at V and 10 bases at J, with 15 bases between. The V gene's germline CDR1 is GTSNPN and CDR2 SVGIG (reference sequence). This CDR3 comprises 12 residues. The CDR3, as DNA: TGTGCCTGGAGTCAAGCGGCCAGGCGCCAGTACTTC. It encodes CAWSQAARRQYF.

V usage is TRBV5-4 and J usage is TRBJ2-7, with D possibly TRBD2 on 5 matching bases. V lost 1 base and J lost 4, with 12 bases in between. This CDR3 comprises 14 residues. Germline V gives CDR1 SGHNT, CDR2 YYREEE (reference sequence). The CDR3 spells CASSLIGGSYEQYF. CDR3 DNA sequence: TGTGCCAGCAGCTTGATAGGAGGTTCATACGAGCAGTACTTC.

V usage is TRBV18 and J usage is TRBJ2-6, with 11 bases fitting TRBD2. Germline lookup yields CDR1 KGHSH and CDR2 LQKENI. There are 19 residues in the CDR3. The V segment lost 6 bases and the J segment 0 bases; nucleotides outside the gene matches: 10. CDR3 residues: CASSRTGTSGVSGANVLTF. The CDR3 bases are TGTGCCAGCTCGCGAACTGGGACTAGCGGAGTCTCTGGGGCCAACGTCCTGACTTTC.

This clone was observed a few times. This chain links TRBV6-5 with TRBJ2-7, with 8 bases identical to TRBD1. The ends lost 6 bases at V and 0 bases at J; junction bases unmatched: 7. From germline, CDR1 is MNHEY and CDR2 SVGAGI. This CDR3 comprises 15 residues. CDR3 nucleotide sequence: TGTGCCAGCAGCCTACAGGGGGATGGCTCCTACGAGCAGTACTTC. Protein sequence: CASSLQGDGSYEQYF.

This clone was picked up a small number of times. This sequence joins TRBV7-2 and TRBJ1-1, with 8 bases fitting TRBD1. The ends lost 5 bases at V and 2 bases at J; junction bases unmatched: 10. The length of the CDR3 is 16 residues. Per germline, CDR1 SGHTA and CDR2 FQGNSA. The CDR3 is CASSLMGQDRNTEAFF. The CDR3 region has the DNA TGTGCCAGCAGCCTGATGGGACAGGACCGTAACACTGAAGCTTTCTTT.

The chain joins TRBV30 to TRBJ2-1; TRBD2 might be the D (6 bases). Germline CDR1 GTSNPN, CDR2 SVGIG (reference sequence). V gave up 8 bases and J gave up 9 bases, with 20 bases separating them. The CDR3 runs 13 residues. CDR3 nucleotide sequence: TGTGCCCAAATGGGCGGGACCCCAGGTGAGCAGTTCTTC. Translating it yields CAQMGGTPGEQFF. Combining the CDR3 with reference TRBV30 and TRBJ2-1 gives the whole variable domain SQTIHQWPATLVQPVGSPLSLECTVEGTSNPNLYWYRQAAGRGLQLLFYSVGIGQISSEVPQNLSASRPQDRQFILSSKKLLLSDSGFYLCAQMGGTPGEQFFGPGTRLTVL.

This clone appeared a few times. The chain joins TRBV28 to TRBJ2-4; D is uncertain. Germline V CDR1 and CDR2: MDHEN, SYDVKM. The germline V and J ends were trimmed by 7 bases and 3 bases, with 10 bases remaining between them. The CDR3 length is 13 residues. For the CDR3, the DNA is TGTGCCAGCACGGTGAAGCACAAAAACATTCAGTACTTC. It encodes CASTVKHKNIQYF.

The V call is TRBV7-2, the J call TRBJ1-2; D remains unclear. The CDR3 loop spans 12 amino acids. Germline CDR1 SGHTA, CDR2 FQGNSA. The V end lost 3 bases, the J end lost 3 bases, and 5 bases lay between the germline ends. As DNA, the CDR3 is TGTGCCAGCAGCTTTATCCACTATGGCTACACCTTC. It codes for CASSFIHYGYTF.